Detailed here is one TCR beta chain. Its antigen remains undetermined. No base qualities exist here, and no much larger clone lies one base off it. This entry comes from a study of response to subunit inactivated influenza vaccine (dated by TCRdb to 2016 to 2018). About the investigation overall: The study used deep quantitative T cell receptor repertoire profiling to track responses to a trivalent subunit inactivated influenza vaccine.

The method was RT-PCR. The reads were generated on an Illumina HiSeq 2500. TCRdb itself trimmed the public reads at Q25 with fastp, ran MiXCR and retained productive beta chains. A single entry per CDR3 protein holds the most common genes and DNA from its merged rows. The sample table records just under 550,000 distinct CDR3 sequences; roughly a quarter of these occur just once. The ten largest clones add up to 2.8% of the sample. Study-wide conclusions, independent of this receptor: The authors suggested that each seasonal influenza vaccination may recruit only a limited number of new T cells.

Including cysteine and phenylalanine, the CDR3 has 17 amino acids. Only the CDR3 part of the read is kept: 51 bases, read in frame from the first base. Compared with germline, V lacks 3 bases and J lacks 8 bases; bases without a gene match: 8. CDR1 and CDR2, per the germline V gene, are MGHRA and YSYEKL. These data also formed part of another study, on T cells expressing NK-cell markers. The other study reports the following: TCR beta cDNA libraries were made by 5'RACE template switching that added a universal primer site and unique molecular identifiers. In sorted CD3+CD56+NKG2C+, CD3+CD56+NKG2C- and CD3+CD56-NKG2C+ T-cell subsets from 8 or 9 donors, TCR beta-chain repertoires were profiled. Of the eight sequenced donors, seven were found to be HCMV-seropositive and one was found to be HCMV-seronegative. In several experiments an anti-gammadeltaTCR antibody was added to restrict sorting to alphabetaTCR-expressing T cells. In over five donors, the dominant CD3+CD56+NKG2C+ clonotypes were found to rank among the top 10 CD8+ clonotypes and to make up 1.0-7.0% of CD8+ T cells. Those dominant clonotypes were again the most abundant among CD3+CD56-NKG2C+ cells in several donors, at roughly 25-60.1%. It remained unclear whether the expanded NKG2C-expressing T cell clones were specific for HCMV antigens. The eight sequenced donors were randomly selected healthy volunteers, three men and five women. HCMV-specific IgG was detected in serum with a commercial ELISA kit to determine HCMV serostatus. Peripheral blood mononuclear cells were isolated from blood by Ficoll density gradient centrifugation. Using Miltenyi isolation kits, CD4+ and CD8+ T cells were isolated from PBMC through magnetic immunoseparation. cDNA synthesis was primed from the TCR beta constant segment, followed by two successive PCR amplification steps. Illumina HiSeq 2000/2500, MiSeq or NextSeq was used to sequence libraries as 2 x 150 bp reads. MIGEC was used to demultiplex reads and group reads by UMI, and MiTCR was used to assemble and quantify clonotypes. To remove erroneous sequences, TCR cDNA sequences were retained only when supported by two or more reads. The tcR package was used for downstream repertoire analysis, and clonotypes were matched between fractions using CDR3 nucleotide sequence together with V segment. VDJmatch was used to annotate antigen specificity against VDJdb, with one amino acid substitution allowed in CDR3.

Sample: CD4+ T cells sorted from PBMCs, taken 12 days after vaccination. Rearrangement joined TRBV4-1 to TRBJ2-1, with 15 central nucleotides matching TRBD2. This clonotype originated in a man between 50 and 59 years old who received an inactivated influenza vaccine. Donor details come from another sample of the same person, matched by shared clones. The nucleotide sequence is TGCGCCAGCAGCCAGGACGCCGGGACTAGCGGGAGGCATGAGCAGTTCTTC. This encodes CASSQDAGTSGRHEQFF.